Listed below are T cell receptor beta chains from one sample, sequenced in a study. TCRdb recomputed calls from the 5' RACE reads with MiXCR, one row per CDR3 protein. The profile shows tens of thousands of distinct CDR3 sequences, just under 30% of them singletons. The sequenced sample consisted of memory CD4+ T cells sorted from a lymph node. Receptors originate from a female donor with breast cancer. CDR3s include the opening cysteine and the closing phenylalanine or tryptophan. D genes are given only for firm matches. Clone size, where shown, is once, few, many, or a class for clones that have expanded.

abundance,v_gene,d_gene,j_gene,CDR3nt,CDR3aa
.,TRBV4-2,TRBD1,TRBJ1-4,TGTGCCAGCAGCCAAGATCGGGGACAGGGCGGGCTCGGACTGTTTTTT,CASSQDRGQGGLGLFF
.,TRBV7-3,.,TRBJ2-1,TGTGCCAGCAGCGACGGGACTCGCGATGAGCAGTTCTTC,CASSDGTRDEQFF
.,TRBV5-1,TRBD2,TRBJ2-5,TGCGCCAGCGGGACTAGCATTGAGACCCAGTGCTTC,CASGTSIETQCF
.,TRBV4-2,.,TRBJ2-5,TGTGCCAGCAGCCAAACCCCTAGCGATGGGGAGACCCAGTACTTC,CASSQTPSDGETQYF
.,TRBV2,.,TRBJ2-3,TGTGCCAGCAGTCTAGGGACAGATACGCAGTATTTT,CASSLGTDTQYF
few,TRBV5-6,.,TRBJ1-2,TGTGCCAGCAGCTGGGGAAACTATGGCTACACCTTC,CASSWGNYGYTF
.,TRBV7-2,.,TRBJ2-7,TGTGCCAGCAGCTTAGACCCAACCGCTTACGAGCAGTACTTC,CASSLDPTAYEQYF
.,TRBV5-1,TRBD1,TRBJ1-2,TGCGCCAGCAGCGACGACAGGGGGACATATGGCTACACCTTC,CASSDDRGTYGYTF
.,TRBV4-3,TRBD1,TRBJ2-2,TGCGCCAGCAGCCAGGGACAGATGAACACCGGGGAGCTGTTTTTT,CASSQGQMNTGELFF
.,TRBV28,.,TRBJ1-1,TGTGCCAGCAGCAGGAGGTGGACTGAAGCTTTCTTT,CASSRRWTEAFF
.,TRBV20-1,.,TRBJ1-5,TGCAGTGCTAGAGATAAAACGGTCTATAGCAATCAGCCCCAGCATTTT,CSARDKTVYSNQPQHF
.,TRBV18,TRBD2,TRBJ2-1,TGTGCCAGCTCACCCCAAACTAGCGGGGGGGCCGGTGAGCAGTTCTTC,CASSPQTSGGAGEQFF
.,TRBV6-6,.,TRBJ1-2,TGTGCCAGCAGCCCCGGGAGAGACTATGGCTACACCTTC,CASSPGRDYGYTF
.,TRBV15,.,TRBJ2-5,TGTGCCACCAGCAGAGAGGGGGGCGCGGGAGAGACCCAGTACTTC,CATSREGGAGETQYF
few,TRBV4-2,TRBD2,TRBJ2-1,TGTGCCAGCAGCTCCGAGCGGGAGGGTTATGAGCAGTTCTTC,CASSSEREGYEQFF
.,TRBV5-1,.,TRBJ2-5,TGCGCCAGCAGCGATAATCGGGGGGCCCTCCAAGAGACCCAGTACTTC,CASSDNRGALQETQYF
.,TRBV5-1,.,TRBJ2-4,TGCGCCAGCAGCTTTAATCCCGCCCGGGCCAAAAACATTCAGTACTTC,CASSFNPARAKNIQYF
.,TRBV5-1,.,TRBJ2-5,TGCGCCAGCAGCTTGATGGTCAGGACCTCGGAGACCCAGTACTTC,CASSLMVRTSETQYF
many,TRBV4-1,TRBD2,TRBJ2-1,TGCGCCAGCAGCCAAGATCACTCTACTAGCGGGAGCTATGAGCAGTTCTTC,CASSQDHSTSGSYEQFF
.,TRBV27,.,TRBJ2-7,TGTGCCAGCATGGCGGGGAACTCCTACGAGCAGTACTTC,CASMAGNSYEQYF
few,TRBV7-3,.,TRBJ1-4,TGTGCCAGCAGCGAATCACCGGTGGAAAAACTGTTTTTT,CASSESPVEKLFF
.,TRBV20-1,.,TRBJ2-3,TGCAGTGCTAGAGATGGCCGGGGACGACGCACAGATACGCAGTATTTT,CSARDGRGRRTDTQYF
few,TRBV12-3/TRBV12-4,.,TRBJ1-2,TGTGCCAGCAGTTTACCCATCAGCTATGGCTACACCTTC,CASSLPISYGYTF